This T cell receptor beta chain was observed in a study of glioma-infiltrating T cells after dendritic cell vaccination. The overall study: Between about 2003 and 2013, patients got autologous tumor lysate-pulsed dendritic cell vaccines. Broader study findings: Complete blood and tumor specimen sets were limited to few patients.

PBMC were collected before vaccination, two weeks after the third vaccination, and at progression. A note on this clone: Antigen specificity is unknown.

TCRB CDR3 was amplified from 2 ug genomic DNA or less. Repertoires were generated with immunoSEQ multiplex PCR, while TCRdb's copy carries only in-frame clones and drops some. The data contain some 70,000 clones, under 90% of them seen just once; the ten biggest clones take up under 8%. Trimming cost V 4 bases and J 0 bases; bases outside gene matches: 7. In germline, CDR1 is SGHKS, CDR2 YYEKEE (reference sequence). CDR3 length: 15 residues. This clonotype was sampled from a human donor with glioblastoma. V and J are TRBV5-5 and TRBJ2-7; 7 nucleotides line up with TRBD1. Sequencing was performed on blood, taken before dendritic cell vaccination. The DNA of the CDR3 is TGTGCCAGCAGCCGTATAGGGGGCGACTCCTACGAGCAGTACTTC. Translating it yields CASSRIGGDSYEQYF.